These T cell receptor beta chains were read from a single sample in a study of T-cell memory formation after mild COVID-19. TCRdb reprocessed the 5' RACE reads with MiXCR, giving one entry per CDR3 protein. The table lists hundreds of thousands of distinct CDR3 sequences, roughly 17% of them singletons, with 20% to 25% in the top ten. The source material was PBMCs or a T cell subset sorted from them (not recorded which). These receptors all come from a man aged 18 to 35 who had mild COVID-19 (a few samples of this study predate the infection). Cell type and time point are not known. Both conserved end residues are part of each CDR3. The D gene is left open where the match is weak. Expanded clones get a size class; other rows say once, few or many, or leave the size out.

V	size	D	J	DNA	CDR3
TRBV20-1	NA	NA	TRBJ1-3	TGCAGTGCTAGAGACAGTGGAAACACCATATATTTT	CSARDSGNTIYF
TRBV7-2	few	NA	TRBJ1-5	TGTGCCAGCAGCTTTTCACCGAGTAGCAATCAGCCCCAGCATTTT	CASSFSPSSNQPQHF
TRBV12-3/TRBV12-4	few	NA	TRBJ2-2	TGTGCCAGCAGCCCGTCCGGGGAGCTGTTTTTT	CASSPSGELFF
TRBV6-1	NA	TRBD1	TRBJ1-2	TGTGCCAGCAGTGTAGATTTTCCGGGACAGGCTGTCTATGGCTACACCTTC	CASSVDFPGQAVYGYTF
TRBV19	NA	NA	TRBJ2-6	TGTGCCAGTAAAGCCAGGGGCTTCGTCCTGACTTTC	CASKARGFVLTF
TRBV29-1	NA	TRBD1	TRBJ2-2	TGCAGCGGGGGACAGGGGGTTACCTGGGAGCTGTTTTTT	CSGGQGVTWELFF
TRBV7-9	few	NA	TRBJ1-4	TGTGCCAGCAGCTTAATCCAGAATGAAAAACTGTTTTTT	CASSLIQNEKLFF
TRBV7-3	NA	NA	TRBJ1-1	TGTGCCAGCAGCTTAACGTCAGGGGACACTGAAGCTTTCTTT	CASSLTSGDTEAFF
TRBV5-1	NA	NA	TRBJ2-1	TGCGCCAGCAGCACCTCCGCCGGGTACAATGAGCAGTTCTTC	CASSTSAGYNEQFF
TRBV6-2/TRBV6-3	few	NA	TRBJ2-3	TGTGCCAGCAGCACCCTTAGCACAGATACGCAGTATTTT	CASSTLSTDTQYF
TRBV6-1	NA	TRBD1	TRBJ1-5	TGTGCCAGCAGTGACCGACAGGGACTAGGGAGGCCCCAGCATTTT	CASSDRQGLGRPQHF
TRBV5-6	NA	NA	TRBJ2-6	TGTGCCAGCAGCTGGGCTGGGGCCAACGTCCTGACTTTC	CASSWAGANVLTF
TRBV12-3/TRBV12-4	many	NA	TRBJ2-3	TGTGCCAGCAGTCTTGATCGAATAACGCAGTATTTT	CASSLDRITQYF
TRBV7-2	NA	NA	TRBJ2-1	TGTGCCAGCAGCTTGGACTGGGCGAGCTCCTACAATGAGCAGTTCTTC	CASSLDWASSYNEQFF
TRBV12-3/TRBV12-4	NA	NA	TRBJ2-1	TGTGCCAGCAGTTCCGGGAGCTCCTACAATGAGCAGTTCTTC	CASSSGSSYNEQFF
TRBV6-5	NA	NA	TRBJ1-2	TGTGCCAGCAGTTACTCGGGGATCCCTAACTATGGCTACACCTTC	CASSYSGIPNYGYTF
TRBV4-1	NA	NA	TRBJ1-2	TGCGCCAGCAGGGAAGGTCCGGAGAACTATGGCTACACCTTC	CASREGPENYGYTF
TRBV4-3	NA	NA	TRBJ2-1	TGCGCCAGCAGCCAATCCTGGGGGAATGAGCAGTTCTTC	CASSQSWGNEQFF
TRBV7-9	many	NA	TRBJ2-7	TGTGCCAGCAGCTTAGGGTGGACCTACGAGCAGTACTTC	CASSLGWTYEQYF
TRBV7-2	many	NA	TRBJ2-7	TGTGCCAGCAGCACCTTCGACAGACCCTACGAGCAGTACTTC	CASSTFDRPYEQYF
TRBV6-2/TRBV6-3	NA	NA	TRBJ1-2	TGTGCCAGCAGTTACGGGGGCGGTCCTTACGTCGGCTACACCTTC	CASSYGGGPYVGYTF
TRBV6-5	NA	NA	TRBJ2-1	TGTGCCAGCAGTCGCCAGGGGAAGAGTTACAATGAGCAGTTCTTC	CASSRQGKSYNEQFF
TRBV4-3	few	NA	TRBJ2-7	TGCGCCAGCAGCCAAGAGCCAGACAGTTCTCCTACTGTGCAGTACTTC	CASSQEPDSSPTVQYF
TRBV5-1	many	NA	TRBJ2-2	TGTGCCAGCAGCGCCACCGGGGAGCTGTTTTTT	CASSATGELFF
TRBV29-1	few	NA	TRBJ1-2	TGCAGCGTTAAGGGAAGAGATTATGGCTACACCTTC	CSVKGRDYGYTF
TRBV6-6	NA	TRBD2	TRBJ2-1	TGTGCCAGCAGTTCGTCTCTAGCGGGGGCGTACAATGAGCAGTTCTTC	CASSSSLAGAYNEQFF
TRBV10-3	NA	TRBD2	TRBJ2-3	TGTGCCATCAAACTAGCGGGGGGGCCCGATACGCAGTATTTT	CAIKLAGGPDTQYF
TRBV5-4	few	NA	TRBJ1-1	TGTGCCAGCAGATACCGGGACCAACCTGAAGCTTTCTTT	CASRYRDQPEAFF
TRBV12-3/TRBV12-4	NA	NA	TRBJ2-5	TGTGCCAGCAGCTTGACAGTCCTAAGGGAGACCCAGTACTTC	CASSLTVLRETQYF
TRBV10-3	NA	TRBD1	TRBJ2-3	TGTGCCATCAGTAAGGGACAGGGGCCAGATACGCAGTATTTT	CAISKGQGPDTQYF
TRBV5-1	few	TRBD2	TRBJ2-3	TGCGCCAGCAGCCTGACTAGCGGGGGAACCACAGATACGCAGTATTTT	CASSLTSGGTTDTQYF
TRBV7-9	few	NA	TRBJ1-3	TGTGCCAGCAGCTTATCCTATGGAAACACCATATATTTT	CASSLSYGNTIYF
TRBV7-3	many	NA	TRBJ2-6	TGTGCCAGTGCGTTGGCGGGGGCCAACGTCCTGACTTTC	CASALAGANVLTF
TRBV12-3/TRBV12-4	many	TRBD1	TRBJ2-7	TGTGCCAGCAGTTTAGACACGGGACAGAACTACGAGCAGTACTTC	CASSLDTGQNYEQYF
TRBV12-3/TRBV12-4	NA	TRBD1	TRBJ1-2	TGTGCCAGCAGTTGGGACAGGGGAGATGGCTACACCTTC	CASSWDRGDGYTF
TRBV4-3	NA	NA	TRBJ2-3	TGCGCCAGCAGCCAAGCCTCGGGTTCTGATACGCAGTATTTT	CASSQASGSDTQYF
TRBV20-1	NA	NA	TRBJ2-7	TGCAGTGCTAGAGAGAGACAACCCTACGAGCAGTACTTC	CSARERQPYEQYF
TRBV20-1	NA	NA	TRBJ2-1	TGCAGTGTTTGGTGGGCGACGTTTCGGCATGAGCAGTTCTTC	CSVWWATFRHEQFF
TRBV19	NA	NA	TRBJ1-1	TGTGCCAGTAGTATATTAATAGGAGGACGTATGAACACTGAAGCTTTCTTT	CASSILIGGRMNTEAFF
TRBV29-1	NA	NA	TRBJ2-4	TGCAGCGTCCGGGAGCGGGACAGCAACATTCAGTACTTC	CSVRERDSNIQYF
TRBV2	NA	NA	TRBJ2-1	TGTGCCAGCAGCGCCCCGAGGAATGAGCAGTTCTTC	CASSAPRNEQFF
TRBV10-3	many	NA	TRBJ1-2	TGTGCCATTGGGACCAACTATGGCTACACCTTC	CAIGTNYGYTF
TRBV3-1	few	NA	TRBJ2-5	TGTGCCAGCAGCCAAGATCGCCCGCGGGTGTACTTC	CASSQDRPRVYF
TRBV6-5	NA	TRBD1	TRBJ1-5	TGTGCCAGCAGTTACGGACAGGGACATAATCAGCCCCAGCATTTT	CASSYGQGHNQPQHF